These 14 T cell receptor beta chains were sequenced from one sample in a study of neurological immune-mediated disorders. TCRdb re-derived calls from the 5' RACE reads in MiXCR, one entry per CDR3 protein. Of about 74,000 distinct CDR3 sequences listed, 5.2% are singletons. Sequenced: PBMCs. All receptors derive from a man between 18 and 29 years old with multiple sclerosis.

This clonotype was recorded at least ten times. The chain combines TRBV20-1 with TRBJ2-1; D is undetermined. The CDR3 totals 15 residues. CDR1 is DFQATT, CDR2 SNEGSKA, per germline (reference sequence). Trimming stripped 1 base from V and 5 bases from J, with 15 bases between. The CDR3 sequence is CSARALRDPDNEQFF. The CDR3 DNA reads TGCAGTGCTAGAGCATTAAGGGATCCCGACAATGAGCAGTTCTTC.

This clonotype was seen repeatedly, ten times or more. This chain uses TRBV2 with TRBJ2-1; possibly TRBD1 for D (6 bases). The CDR3 totals 12 residues. The V gene lost 6 bases and the J gene lost 14 bases, with 17 bases spanning the gap. The germline CDR1 and CDR2 sequences are SNHLY and FYNNEI. The CDR3 sequence: CASRGGHGSEFF. In DNA, the CDR3 is TGTGCCAGCAGAGGGGGACACGGAAGCGAGTTCTTC.

Many counts were recorded for this clonotype. DNA for the CDR3: TGCAGTGCTAGATGGGGGAGATTCACAGATACGCAGTATTTT. This translates into CSARWGRFTDTQYF. This rearrangement joins TRBV20-1 to TRBJ2-3, with D perhaps TRBD1 or TRBD2 (5 bases each). Trimming removed 2 bases at V and 2 bases at J, with 11 bases between. The CDR3 consists of 14 residues. Germline CDR1 DFQATT, CDR2 SNEGSKA (reference sequence).

As regards this clonotype: At one end the junction does not follow the germline gene, possibly because of a read error. The gene calls are TRBV12-3 or TRBV12-4 and TRBJ2-7; D is uncertain. The CDR3 covers 12 residues. The CDR3 loop is CSSSLLGYEQYF. The CDR3 DNA reads TGTTCCAGCAGTTTATTGGGGTACGAGCAGTACTTC.

In its sample, this clonotype was seen many times. V is TRBV12-3 or TRBV12-4 and J is TRBJ2-3, with a weak D call TRBD2 (5 bases). This CDR3 is built from 15 residues. The germline V and J ends were trimmed by 1 base and 3 bases, with 11 bases remaining between them. The CDR3 protein is CASSLDGIRTDTQYF. The CDR3, as DNA: TGTGCCAGCAGTTTAGACGGGATAAGAACAGATACGCAGTATTTT.

The sample holds many counts of this clonotype. The chain has TRBV7-9 and TRBJ2-1, with 11 bases identical to TRBD1. From germline, CDR1 is SEHNR and CDR2 FQNEAQ (reference sequence). J was trimmed by 12 bases and V by 5 bases; bases with no gene match: 9. This CDR3 comprises 14 residues. The CDR3 DNA sequence: TGTGCCAGCAGCGCCGGACAGGGGGCGTCAGGGCAGTTCTTC. This encodes CASSAGQGASGQFF.

At least ten counts were recorded for this clonotype. The rearrangement links TRBV20-1 to TRBJ2-2; the D call may be TRBD1 or TRBD2 (5 bases each). Trimming took off 3 bases at V and 4 bases at J, with 12 bases between the two ends. The CDR3 sequence is 14 residues long. Germline V gene data show CDR1 as DFQATT and CDR2 as SNEGSKA (reference sequence). CDR3 in DNA: TGCAGTGCTAGGGGGGTAGCATCCACCGGGGAGCTGTTTTTT. Translating gives CSARGVASTGELFF.

To note about this clonotype: Given a much more abundant clone one base away, this may be a read error. J is TRBJ1-2 and V is TRBV4-3; no clear D. The CDR3 consists of 16 residues. V gave up 0 bases and J gave up 6 bases, with 17 bases separating them. CDR1 and CDR2 (germline): LGHNA, YSLEER. CDR3 amino acids: CASSQDRGKGADGYTF. The CDR3 DNA is TGCGCCAGCAGCCAAGATCGAGGAAAGGGAGCGGATGGCTACACCTTC.

The table lists this clonotype with many counts. This chain links TRBV5-1 with TRBJ1-2, with TRBD1 matching over 8 bases. The V gene end was trimmed by 2 bases and the J gene end by 6 bases; junction bases not matched to a gene: 6. CDR3 size: 14 residues. The V gene's germline CDR1 is SGHRS and CDR2 YFSETQ. This CDR3 is CASSLDRGWDGYTF. CDR3 coding DNA: TGCGCCAGCAGCTTAGACAGGGGTTGGGATGGCTACACCTTC. Full variable domain (remainder filled in from reference TRBV5-1 and TRBJ1-2): KAGVTQTPRYLIKTRGQQVTLSCSPISGHRSVSWYQQTPGQGLQFLFEYFSETQRNKGNFPGRFSGRQFSNSRSEMNVSTLELGDSALYLCASSLDRGWDGYTFGSGTRLTVV.

This clonotype showed up just a few times. A much larger clone differs from this one at a single base, so this may be a read error. The gene calls are TRBV5-1 and TRBJ2-3; no clear D. The CDR3 sequence is 14 residues long. Trimming shortened V by 0 bases and J by 2 bases, and 7 bases separated the two germline ends. CDR1 is SGHRS, CDR2 YFSETQ, per germline. CDR3 amino acids: CASSLEGTTDTQYF. For the CDR3, the DNA is TGCGCCAGCAGCTTGGAAGGTACCACAGATACGCAGTATTTT. The entire variable domain, with the rest obtained from reference TRBV5-1 and TRBJ2-3, is as follows: KAGVTQTPRYLIKTRGQQVTLSCSPISGHRSVSWYQQTPGQGLQFLFEYFSETQRNKGNFPGRFSGRQFSNSRSEMNVSTLELGDSALYLCASSLEGTTDTQYFGPGTRLTVL.

This clonotype has just a few counts. This rearrangement joins TRBV6-1 to TRBJ2-1; D uncertain. Trimming shortened V by 2 bases and J by 2 bases, and 10 bases separated the two germline ends. Germline V gives CDR1 MNHNS, CDR2 SASEGT. This CDR3 region has 15 residues. Here the CDR3 reads CASSESGGAYNEQFF. DNA for the CDR3: TGTGCCAGCAGTGAATCGGGTGGCGCCTACAATGAGCAGTTCTTC.

This clonotype was found many times. V usage is TRBV20-1 and J usage is TRBJ2-5; 7 bases are a match to TRBD2. The germline V gene has CDR1 DFQATT and CDR2 SNEGSKA (reference sequence). J was trimmed by 4 bases and V by 1 base; bases with no gene match: 15. CDR3 length: 17 amino acids. CDR3 DNA sequence: TGCAGTGCTAGAGCTAACCCTGGAAGCGGGACCGGAGAGACCCAGTACTTC. As protein: CSARANPGSGTGETQYF.

This clonotype has just a few counts. The germline gene is not matched at one end of the junction; a read error may be the cause. The chain links TRBV7-2 to TRBJ2-5; D may correspond to TRBD1 or TRBD2 (6 bases each). CDR3 length: 19 residues. CDR1 and CDR2 from the germline V gene are SGHTA and FQGNSA. The CDR3 region is CASSLEGISSIRGGRNTDF. CDR3 in DNA: TGTGCCAGCAGCTTAGAGGGTATTAGCTCTATCAGGGGAGGAAGAAATACAGACTTC.

This clonotype was counted ten times or more. CDR3 protein: CASSLRGRWNTEAFF. In DNA, the CDR3 is TGTGCCAGCAGTTTACGGGGCCGGTGGAACACTGAAGCTTTCTTT. The chain couples TRBV28 to TRBJ1-1, with D possibly TRBD1 on 5 matching bases. Trimming removed 2 bases from V and 1 base from J, with 11 bases in between. The V gene's germline CDR1 is MDHEN and CDR2 SYDVKM. CDR3 length: 15 amino acids. Drawing the rest from reference TRBV28 and TRBJ1-1, the complete variable domain is DVKVTQSSRYLVKRTGEKVFLECVQDMDHENMFWYRQDPGLGLRLIYFSYDVKMKEKGDIPEGYSVSREKKERFSLILESASTNQTSMYLCASSLRGRWNTEAFFGQGTRLTVV.